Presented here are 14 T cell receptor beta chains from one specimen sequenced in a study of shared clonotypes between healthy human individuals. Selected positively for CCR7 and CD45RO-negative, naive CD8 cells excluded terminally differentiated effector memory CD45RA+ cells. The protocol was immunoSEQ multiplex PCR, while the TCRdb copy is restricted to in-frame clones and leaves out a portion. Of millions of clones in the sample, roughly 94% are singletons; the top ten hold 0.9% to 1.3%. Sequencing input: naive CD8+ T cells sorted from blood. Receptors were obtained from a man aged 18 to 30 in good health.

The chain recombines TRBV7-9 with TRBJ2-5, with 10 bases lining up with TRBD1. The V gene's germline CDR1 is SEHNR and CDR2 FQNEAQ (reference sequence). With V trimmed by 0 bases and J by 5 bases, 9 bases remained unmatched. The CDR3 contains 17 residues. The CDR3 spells CASSLAGQGIFKETQYF. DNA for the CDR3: TGTGCCAGCAGCTTAGCGGGACAGGGGATTTTTAAGGAGACCCAGTACTTC.

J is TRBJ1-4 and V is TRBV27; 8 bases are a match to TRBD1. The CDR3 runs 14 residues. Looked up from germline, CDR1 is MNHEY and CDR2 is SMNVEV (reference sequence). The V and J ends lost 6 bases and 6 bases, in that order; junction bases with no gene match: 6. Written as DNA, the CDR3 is TGTGCCAGCAGCTGGACAGGGAACCATGAAAAACTGTTTTTT. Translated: CASSWTGNHEKLFF.

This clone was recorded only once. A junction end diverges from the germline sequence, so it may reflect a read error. The CDR3 DNA reads TGTGCTAGCAGCTTATGGGGGGGCCAAGAGACCCAGTACTTC. Translated: CASSLWGGQETQYF. This chain joins TRBV7-7 and TRBJ2-5; TRBD2 agrees at 7 bases. CDR1 is SSHAT and CDR2 is FNYEAQ in the germline V gene (reference sequence). The CDR3 is 14 residues long.

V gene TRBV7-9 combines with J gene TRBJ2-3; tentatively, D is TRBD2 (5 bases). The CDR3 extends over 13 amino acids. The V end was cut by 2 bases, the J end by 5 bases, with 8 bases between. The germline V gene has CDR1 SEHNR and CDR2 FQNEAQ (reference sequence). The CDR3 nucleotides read TGTGCCAGCAGCTTAACTAGATTAGATACGCAGTATTTT. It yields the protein CASSLTRLDTQYF.

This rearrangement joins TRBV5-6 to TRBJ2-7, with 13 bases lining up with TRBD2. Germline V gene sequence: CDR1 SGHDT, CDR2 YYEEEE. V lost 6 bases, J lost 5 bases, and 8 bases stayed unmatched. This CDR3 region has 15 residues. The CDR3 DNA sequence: TGTGCCAGCACCGCCGGACTAGCGGGAGTGAACGAGCAGTACTTC. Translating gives CASTAGLAGVNEQYF. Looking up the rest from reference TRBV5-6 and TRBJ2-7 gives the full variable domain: DAGVTQSPTHLIKTRGQQVTLRCSPKSGHDTVSWYQQALGQGPQFIFQYYEEEERQRGNFPDRFSGHQFPNYSSELNVNALLLGDSALYLCASTAGLAGVNEQYFGPGTRLTVT.

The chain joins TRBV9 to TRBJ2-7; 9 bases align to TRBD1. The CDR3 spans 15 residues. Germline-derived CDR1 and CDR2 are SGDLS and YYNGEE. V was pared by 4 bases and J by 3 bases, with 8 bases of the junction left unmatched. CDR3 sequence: CASSPGTGTVYEQYF. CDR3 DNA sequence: TGTGCCAGCAGCCCCGGGACAGGGACCGTCTACGAGCAGTACTTC.

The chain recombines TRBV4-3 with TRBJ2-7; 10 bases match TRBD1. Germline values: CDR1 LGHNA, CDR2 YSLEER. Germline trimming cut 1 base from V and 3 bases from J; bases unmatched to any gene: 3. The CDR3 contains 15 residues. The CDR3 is CASSQGQGAVYEQYF. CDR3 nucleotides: TGCGCCAGCAGCCAAGGACAGGGGGCAGTCTACGAGCAGTACTTC.

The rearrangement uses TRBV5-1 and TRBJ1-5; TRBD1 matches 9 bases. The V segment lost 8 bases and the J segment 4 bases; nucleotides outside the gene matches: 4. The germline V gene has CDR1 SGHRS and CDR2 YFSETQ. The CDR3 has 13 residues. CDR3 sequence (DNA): TGCGCCAGGAGGGACAGGGCAAATCAGCCCCAGCATTTT. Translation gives CARRDRANQPQHF.

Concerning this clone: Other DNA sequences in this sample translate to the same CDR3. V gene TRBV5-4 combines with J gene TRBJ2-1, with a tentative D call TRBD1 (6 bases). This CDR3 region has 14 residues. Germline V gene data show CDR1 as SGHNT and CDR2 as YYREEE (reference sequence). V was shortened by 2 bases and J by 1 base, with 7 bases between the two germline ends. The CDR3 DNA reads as TGTGCCAGCAGCTTAAGGGGGTCCTACAATGAGCAGTTCTTC. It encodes CASSLRGSYNEQFF.

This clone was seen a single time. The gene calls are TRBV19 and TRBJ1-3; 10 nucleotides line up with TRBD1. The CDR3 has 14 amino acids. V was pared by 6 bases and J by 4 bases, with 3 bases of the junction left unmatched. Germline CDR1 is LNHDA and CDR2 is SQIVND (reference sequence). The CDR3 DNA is TGTGCCAGTAGCGGGACAGGGGACGGAAACACCATATATTTT. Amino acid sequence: CASSGTGDGNTIYF.

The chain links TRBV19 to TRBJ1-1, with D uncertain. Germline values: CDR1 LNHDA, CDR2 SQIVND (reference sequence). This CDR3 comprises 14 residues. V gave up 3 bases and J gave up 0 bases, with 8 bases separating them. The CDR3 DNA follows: TGTGCCAGTAGTATCTCAGCCATGAACACTGAAGCTTTCTTT. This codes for CASSISAMNTEAFF.

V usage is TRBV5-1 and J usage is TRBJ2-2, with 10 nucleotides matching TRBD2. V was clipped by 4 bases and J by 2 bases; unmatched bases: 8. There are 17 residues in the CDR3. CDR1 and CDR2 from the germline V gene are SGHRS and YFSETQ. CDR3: CASSAELAGQNTGELFF. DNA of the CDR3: TGCGCCAGCAGCGCAGAACTAGCGGGACAAAACACCGGGGAGCTGTTTTTT.

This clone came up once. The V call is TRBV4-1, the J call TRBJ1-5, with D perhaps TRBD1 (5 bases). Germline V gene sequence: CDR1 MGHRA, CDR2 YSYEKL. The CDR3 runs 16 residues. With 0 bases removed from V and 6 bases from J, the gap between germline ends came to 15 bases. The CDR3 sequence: CASSQERGGGGQPQHF. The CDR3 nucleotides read TGCGCCAGCAGCCAAGAGAGGGGAGGTGGAGGTCAGCCCCAGCATTTT.

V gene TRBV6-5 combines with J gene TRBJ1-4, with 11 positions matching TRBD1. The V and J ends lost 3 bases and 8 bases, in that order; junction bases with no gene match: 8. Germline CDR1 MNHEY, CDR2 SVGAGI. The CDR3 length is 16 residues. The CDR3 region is CASSYTRGTGGEKLFF. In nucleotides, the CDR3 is TGTGCCAGCAGTTATACACGCGGGACAGGGGGGGAAAAACTGTTTTTT.